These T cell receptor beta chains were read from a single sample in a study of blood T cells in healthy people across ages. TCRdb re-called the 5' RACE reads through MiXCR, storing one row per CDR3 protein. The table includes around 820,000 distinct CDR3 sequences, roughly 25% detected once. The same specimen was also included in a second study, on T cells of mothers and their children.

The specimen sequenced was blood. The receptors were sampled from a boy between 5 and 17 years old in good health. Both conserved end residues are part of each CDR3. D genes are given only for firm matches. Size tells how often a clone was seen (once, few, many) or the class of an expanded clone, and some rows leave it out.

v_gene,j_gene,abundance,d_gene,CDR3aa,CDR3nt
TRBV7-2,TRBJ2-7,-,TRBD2,CASSSGTSGRLSYEQYF,TGTGCCAGCAGCTCCGGGACTAGCGGGCGACTTTCCTACGAGCAGTACTTC
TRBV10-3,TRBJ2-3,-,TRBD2,CAISESSLSGADTQYF,TGTGCCATCAGTGAGTCGTCCCTTAGCGGGGCTGATACGCAGTATTTT
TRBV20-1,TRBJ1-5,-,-,CSARDRRAGSVQPQHF,TGCAGTGCTAGAGATAGGCGGGCCGGTAGTGTTCAGCCCCAGCATTTT
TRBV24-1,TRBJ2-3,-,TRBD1,CATSDSRQGVYTDTQYF,TGTGCCACCAGTGATTCACGACAGGGGGTATACACAGATACGCAGTATTTT
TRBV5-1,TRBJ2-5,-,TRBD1,CASSPKPGQGEETQYF,TGCGCCAGCAGCCCAAAGCCGGGACAGGGGGAAGAGACCCAGTACTTC
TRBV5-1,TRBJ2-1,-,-,CASSFDHTGPDNEQFF,TGCGCCAGCAGCTTCGATCATACAGGCCCTGATAATGAGCAGTTCTTC
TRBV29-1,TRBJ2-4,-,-,CSVTDTNTNIQYF,TGCAGCGTGACGGACACAAACACGAACATTCAGTACTTC
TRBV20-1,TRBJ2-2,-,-,CSARNLGRNTGELFF,TGCAGTGCTCGGAATTTGGGGCGGAACACCGGGGAGCTGTTTTTT
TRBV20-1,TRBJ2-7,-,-,CSARDLLAISAEQYF,TGCAGTGCTAGAGATCTATTGGCCATTAGTGCCGAGCAGTACTTC
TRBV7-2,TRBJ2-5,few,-,CASSLVKGVSQETQYF,TGTGCCAGCAGCTTAGTGAAGGGAGTGAGTCAAGAGACCCAGTACTTC
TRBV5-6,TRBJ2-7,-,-,CASSLWDRSYEQYF,TGTGCCAGCAGCTTGTGGGACCGCTCCTACGAGCAGTACTTC
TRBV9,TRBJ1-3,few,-,CASSVDSGNTIYF,TGTGCCAGCAGCGTAGACAGTGGAAACACCATATATTTT
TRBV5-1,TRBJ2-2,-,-,CASRYGNTGELFF,TGCGCCAGCAGATATGGTAACACCGGGGAGCTGTTTTTT
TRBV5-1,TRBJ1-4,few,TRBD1,CASSQGTGGFPEKLFF,TGCGCCAGCAGCCAAGGGACAGGGGGCTTTCCTGAAAAACTGTTTTTT
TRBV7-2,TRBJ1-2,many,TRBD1,CASSLGPGGQGPYGYTF,TGTGCCAGCAGCTTAGGTCCCGGCGGACAGGGCCCCTATGGCTACACCTTC
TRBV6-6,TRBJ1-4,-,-,CASSYSEAGKLFF,TGTGCCAGCAGTTACTCCGAAGCGGGAAAACTGTTTTTT
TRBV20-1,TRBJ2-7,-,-,CSANPGDAYEQYF,TGCAGTGCTAACCCAGGAGACGCCTACGAGCAGTACTTC
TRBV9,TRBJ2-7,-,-,CASSAVGGSYEQYF,TGTGCCAGCAGCGCAGTGGGTGGCTCCTACGAGCAGTACTTC
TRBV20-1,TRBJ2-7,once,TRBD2,CSARTAGGWYEQYF,TGCAGTGCTAGAACAGCGGGAGGTTGGTACGAGCAGTACTTC
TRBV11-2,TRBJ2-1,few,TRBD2,CASSLGRVAGNHNEQFF,TGTGCCAGCAGCTTAGGCAGGGTAGCGGGGAACCACAATGAGCAGTTCTTC
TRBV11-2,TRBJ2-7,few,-,CASSLVPTLSSYEQYF,TGTGCCAGCAGCTTAGTCCCTACACTTAGCTCCTACGAGCAGTACTTC
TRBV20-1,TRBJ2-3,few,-,CSAGPRGPEDTQYF,TGCAGTGCTGGTCCCCGCGGGCCAGAAGATACGCAGTATTTT
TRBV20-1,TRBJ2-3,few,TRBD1,CSAPDRVGTDTQYF,TGCAGTGCTCCCGACAGGGTAGGCACAGATACGCAGTATTTT
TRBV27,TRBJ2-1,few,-,CASSLSIVHEQFF,TGTGCCAGCAGTTTATCGATAGTACATGAGCAGTTCTTC
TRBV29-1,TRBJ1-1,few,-,CSVSLGGVNTEAFF,TGCAGCGTGAGCCTTGGGGGGGTGAACACTGAAGCTTTCTTT
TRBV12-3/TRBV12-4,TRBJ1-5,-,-,CASSHPGGGNQPQHF,TGTGCCAGCAGTCACCCGGGGGGGGGCAATCAGCCCCAGCATTTT
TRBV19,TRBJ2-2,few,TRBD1,CAGSTQGVKAGELFF,TGTGCCGGTAGTACGCAGGGGGTTAAGGCCGGGGAGCTGTTTTTT
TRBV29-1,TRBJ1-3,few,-,CSSRAGNTIYF,TGCAGCTCACGAGCTGGAAACACCATATATTTT
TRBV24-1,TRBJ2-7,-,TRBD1,CATSGDRGSHEQYF,TGTGCCACCAGTGGGGACAGGGGATCCCACGAGCAGTACTTC
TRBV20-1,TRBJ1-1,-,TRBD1,CSARRDSMNTEAFF,TGCAGTGCTAGGAGGGACAGTATGAACACTGAAGCTTTCTTT
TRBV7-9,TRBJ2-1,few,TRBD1,CASSSPRGLTGHEQFF,TGTGCCAGCAGCTCCCCCAGGGGGCTTACAGGCCATGAGCAGTTCTTC
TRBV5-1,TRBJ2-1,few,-,CASSGRLSPYNEQFF,TGCGCCAGCAGCGGCAGACTGAGTCCCTACAATGAGCAGTTCTTC
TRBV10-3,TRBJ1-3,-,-,CAISRASPSSGNTIYF,TGTGCCATCAGTAGGGCTAGCCCCAGCTCTGGAAACACCATATATTTT
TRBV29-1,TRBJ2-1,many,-,CSVVGSSYNEQFF,TGCAGCGTTGTCGGCAGCTCCTACAATGAGCAGTTCTTC
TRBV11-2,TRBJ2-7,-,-,CASSPGLSKCEQYF,TGTGCCAGCAGCCCCGGACTCTCGAAGTGCGAGCAGTACTTC
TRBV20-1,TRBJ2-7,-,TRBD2,CSARGLAGGLSYEQYF,TGCAGTGCTAGAGGACTAGCGGGAGGCCTCTCCTACGAGCAGTACTTC
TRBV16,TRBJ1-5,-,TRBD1,CASSLTGTDNQPQHF,TGTGCCAGCAGCTTAACCGGGACAGACAATCAGCCCCAGCATTTT
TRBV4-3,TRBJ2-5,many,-,CASSQDRSQETQYF,TGCGCCAGCAGCCAAGATAGGTCCCAAGAGACCCAGTACTTC
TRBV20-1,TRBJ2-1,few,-,CSASGRADNEQFF,TGCAGTGCTAGCGGTAGGGCCGACAATGAGCAGTTCTTC
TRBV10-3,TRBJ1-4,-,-,CAIAPQDTAEKLFF,TGTGCCATAGCGCCCCAGGACACCGCTGAAAAACTGTTTTTT
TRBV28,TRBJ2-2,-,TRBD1,CASTHKRGLGELFF,TGTGCCAGTACCCATAAGAGGGGGCTCGGGGAGCTGTTTTTT
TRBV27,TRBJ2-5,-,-,CASSFSGPRQVQYF,TGTGCCAGCAGTTTCTCGGGCCCCCGCCAGGTACAGTACTTC
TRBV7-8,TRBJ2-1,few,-,CASRGLDSYNEQFF,TGTGCCAGCAGAGGGTTAGACAGCTACAATGAGCAGTTCTTC
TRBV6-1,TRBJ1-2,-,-,CASNSIRQRSNYGYTF,TGTGCCAGCAATAGCATAAGACAGAGATCTAACTATGGCTACACCTTC
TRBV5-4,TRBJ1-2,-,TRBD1,CASSSAGTVERGYTF,TGTGCCAGCAGCTCGGCCGGGACAGTGGAGCGTGGCTACACCTTC
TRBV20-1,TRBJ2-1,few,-,CSARDPRAYNEQFF,TGCAGTGCTAGAGATCCCCGGGCTTACAATGAGCAGTTCTTC
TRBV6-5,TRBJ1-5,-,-,CASGISNQPQHF,TGTGCCAGCGGGATTAGCAATCAGCCCCAGCATTTT